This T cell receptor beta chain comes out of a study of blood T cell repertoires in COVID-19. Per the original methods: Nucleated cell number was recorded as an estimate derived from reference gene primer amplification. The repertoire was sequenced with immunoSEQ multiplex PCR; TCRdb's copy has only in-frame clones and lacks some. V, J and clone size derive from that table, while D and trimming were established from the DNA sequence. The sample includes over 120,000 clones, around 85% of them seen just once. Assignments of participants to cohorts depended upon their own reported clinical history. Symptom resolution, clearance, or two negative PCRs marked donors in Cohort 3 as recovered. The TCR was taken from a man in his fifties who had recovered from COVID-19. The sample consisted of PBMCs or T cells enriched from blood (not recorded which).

The CDR3 loop reads CASSLWGGGETQYF. Here the CDR3 DNA reads TGTGCCAGCAGCTTGTGGGGAGGGGGGGAGACCCAGTACTTC. The V gene is TRBV5-4, the J gene TRBJ2-5; D is possibly TRBD2 (7 bases). The CDR3 is made up of 14 amino acids. From germline, CDR1 is SGHNT and CDR2 YYREEE (reference sequence). V lost 1 base and J 5 bases, leaving 12 bases between the germline ends.